These 11 T cell receptor beta chains came from one sample sequenced in a study of cytomegalovirus exposure and HLA in healthy donors. PCR used 60 Vbeta primers and 13 Jbeta primers. Data came from immunoSEQ multiplex PCR; TCRdb stores just in-frame clones and leaves some out. The sample holds 85,000 to 100,000 clones, just under 80% seen once. Specimen: PBMCs. Source of these receptors: a woman in her forties in good health and CMV-seronegative.

The chain has TRBV7-9 and TRBJ2-5, with D tentatively TRBD2 (5 bases). The CDR3 length is 15 residues. Germline V lookup: CDR1 SEHNR, CDR2 FQNEAQ (reference sequence). V shed 5 bases and J shed 0 bases, with 13 bases lying between them. CDR3 bases: TGTGCCAGCAGCATCGGACGGAGGTACCAAGAGACCCAGTACTTC. Residues: CASSIGRRYQETQYF.

The rearrangement joins TRBV12-5 to TRBJ1-2; tentatively, D is TRBD1 (6 bases). The V gene lost 7 bases and the J gene lost 4 bases, with 13 bases spanning the gap. This CDR3 has 13 amino acids. Germline V gene lookup returns CDR1 LGHNT and CDR2 FRNRAP. As DNA, the CDR3 is TGTGCTAGTGCCCTGGACAGTTCCTATGGCTACACCTTC. This sequence encodes CASALDSSYGYTF.

J is TRBJ1-5 and V is TRBV2; a weak D match, TRBD1 (6 bases). Germline CDR1 SNHLY, CDR2 FYNNEI. With 5 bases removed from V and 3 bases from J, the gap between germline ends came to 14 bases. There are 15 residues in the CDR3. This CDR3 is CASSRDIAANQPQHF. In DNA, the CDR3 is TGTGCCAGCAGTAGGGACATAGCCGCCAATCAGCCCCAGCATTTT. Together with reference TRBV2 and TRBJ1-5, the CDR3 gives the full variable domain: EPEVTQTPSHQVTQMGQEVILRCVPISNHLYFYWYRQILGQKVEFLVSFYNNEISEKSEIFDDQFSVERPDGSNFTLKIRSTKLEDSAMYFCASSRDIAANQPQHFGDGTRLSIL.

This clone was seen only once. The chain carries TRBV7-2 and TRBJ1-1; unclear D gene. CDR3 length equals 14 residues. Germline assignment: CDR1 SGHTA and CDR2 FQGNSA. V was pared by 4 bases and J by 1 base, with 10 bases between. In nucleotides, the CDR3 is TGTGCCAGCAGCTACACGAGGGCGAACACTGAAGCTTTCTTT. This sequence encodes CASSYTRANTEAFF.

This clone was picked up one time. This rearrangement joins TRBV18 to TRBJ1-1, with 7 nucleotides matching TRBD1. The trim removed 4 bases at V and 7 bases at J, leaving 9 bases unmatched. Germline CDR1 reads KGHSH; CDR2 reads LQKENI. The CDR3 contains 14 residues. CDR3 residues: CASSRTGPGGEAFF. DNA of the CDR3: TGTGCCAGCTCACGGACCGGGCCAGGGGGTGAAGCTTTCTTT.

CDR3 bases: TGTGCCAGCAGCCGGACCGGGACAGGGGGCTGGGAGACCCAGTACTTC. This codes for CASSRTGTGGWETQYF. The V and J genes are TRBV7-2 and TRBJ2-5, with 12 positions matching TRBD1. The length of the CDR3 is 16 residues. The V gene end was trimmed by 5 bases and the J gene end by 5 bases; junction bases not matched to a gene: 9. Germline V gene sequence: CDR1 SGHTA, CDR2 FQGNSA.

The rearrangement uses TRBV12-5 and TRBJ2-3; D perhaps matches TRBD1 (6 bases). Germline V gene lookup returns CDR1 LGHNT and CDR2 FRNRAP. CDR3 length: 16 amino acids. V was shortened by 4 bases and J by 0 bases, with 14 bases between the two germline ends. The CDR3: CASGSGQLGSTDTQYF. The CDR3 bases are TGTGCTAGTGGTTCAGGACAGTTGGGGAGCACAGATACGCAGTATTTT.

This clone appeared once. This chain connects TRBV6-6 to TRBJ2-4, with TRBD1 matching over 7 bases. The CDR3 loop spans 14 amino acids. Losses at the gene ends were 3 bases for V and 10 bases for J; bases not matched to a gene: 9. Germline assignment: CDR1 MNHNY and CDR2 SVGAGI (reference sequence). The CDR3 sequence is CASSYTGVETIQYF. The DNA for the CDR3 is TGTGCCAGCAGTTATACAGGGGTCGAAACGATTCAGTACTTC.

The V and J genes are TRBV5-4 and TRBJ2-3, with TRBD2 identical over 10 bases. The V gene end was trimmed by 0 bases and the J gene end by 2 bases; junction bases not matched to a gene: 3. The CDR3 extends over 16 amino acids. Per the germline V gene, CDR1 is SGHNT and CDR2 is YYREEE (reference sequence). As DNA, the CDR3 is TGTGCCAGCAGCTTGGTAGCGGGGGGACCCACAGATACGCAGTATTTT. Protein sequence: CASSLVAGGPTDTQYF.

The J gene is TRBJ2-3, the V gene TRBV5-6; a possible D gene is TRBD1 (7 bases). CDR1 is SGHDT and CDR2 is YYEEEE in the germline V gene. This CDR3 has 15 residues. V was cut by 0 bases and J by 4 bases, with 12 bases left in between. As DNA, the CDR3 is TGTGCCAGCAGCTTGGGCAGGGGGGTTGCAGATACGCAGTATTTT. It encodes CASSLGRGVADTQYF.

This rearrangement joins TRBV7-9 to TRBJ2-6; the D gene is possibly TRBD1 (5 bases). Trimming pared 5 bases from V and 2 bases from J, leaving 13 bases between. The CDR3 is made up of 16 amino acids. Germline-derived CDR1 and CDR2 are SEHNR and FQNEAQ (reference sequence). The CDR3 bases are TGTGCCAGCAGCCCGGACATTCCCCCTGGGGCCAACGTCCTGACTTTC. Amino acids: CASSPDIPPGANVLTF.